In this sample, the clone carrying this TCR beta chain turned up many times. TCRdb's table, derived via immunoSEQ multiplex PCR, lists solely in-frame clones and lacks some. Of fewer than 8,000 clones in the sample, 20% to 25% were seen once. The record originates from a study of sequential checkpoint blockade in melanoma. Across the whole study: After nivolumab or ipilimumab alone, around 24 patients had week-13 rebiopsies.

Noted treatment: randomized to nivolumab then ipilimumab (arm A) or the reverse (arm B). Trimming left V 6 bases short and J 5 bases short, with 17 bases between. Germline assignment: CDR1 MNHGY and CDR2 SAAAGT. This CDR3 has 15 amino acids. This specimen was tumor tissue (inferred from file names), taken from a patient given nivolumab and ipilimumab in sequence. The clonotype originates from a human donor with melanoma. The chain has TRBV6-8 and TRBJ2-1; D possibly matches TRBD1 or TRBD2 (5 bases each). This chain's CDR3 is CASSEGTSWNNEQFF. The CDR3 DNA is TGTGCCAGCAGCGAAGGGACCAGCTGGAACAATGAGCAGTTCTTC.